This T cell receptor beta chain was documented in a study of blood T cells in healthy people across ages. General study findings and limits: With naive T cell percentage, TCR beta diversity showed a strong correlation. While age rose, TCR beta diversity per million T cells dropped in a roughly linear way. Unknown CMV status may confound age-related changes in expanded clones.

Through a sample-barcoded 5' primer and a J-beta primer mix, a second PCR was run for roughly 6 to 11 cycles. Each cDNA molecule was tagged by a template-switch adaptor that had 12 random nucleotides. TCRdb reanalysed the 5' RACE reads using MiXCR and keeps one entry per CDR3 protein. The repertoire consists of 790,000 or so distinct CDR3 sequences, with about 42% occurring once and the leading ten covering over 15%. For this clonotype: As yet, its antigen is unknown.

Germline values: CDR1 SGHRS, CDR2 YFSETQ. V gave up 7 bases and J gave up 0 bases, with 26 bases separating them. This CDR3 has 19 amino acids. This chain joins TRBV5-1 and TRBJ2-1, with TRBD2 as a possible D gene (5 bases). Input material: blood. This sequence was found in an elderly man in good health. CDR3 sequence: CASCTRPSAGASSYNEQFF. DNA of the CDR3: TGCGCCAGCTGTACTCGACCGTCGGCGGGCGCTAGCTCCTACAATGAGCAGTTCTTC. Using reference TRBV5-1 and TRBJ2-1 for the parts outside the CDR3, the full variable domain is KAGVTQTPRYLIKTRGQQVTLSCSPISGHRSVSWYQQTPGQGLQFLFEYFSETQRNKGNFPGRFSGRQFSNSRSEMNVSTLELGDSALYLCASCTRPSAGASSYNEQFFGPGTRLTVL.